These T cell receptor beta chains were read from a single sample in a study of blood T cell repertoires in COVID-19. Sequencing used immunoSEQ multiplex PCR; TCRdb keeps in-frame clones, though not all of them. The sample lists 200,000 to 250,000 clones, about 88% occurring once. Sequenced material: peripheral blood. Source of these receptors: a woman aged 50 to 65 with COVID-19, enrolled during active disease. CDR3s include the opening cysteine and the closing phenylalanine or tryptophan.

v_gene | CDR3aa
TRBV7-9 | CASSFTGDEAFF
TRBV28 | CASDRLNEKLFF
TRBV27 | CASSTGRNNEKLFF
TRBV7-2 | CASSLAGGIFNEQFF
TRBV5-1 | CASSFQGSEQYF
TRBV29-1 | CSVDSAGVLSGTQYF
TRBV11-3 | CASSLSTGPGGETQYF
TRBV7-8 | CASSVFGQGIGQPQHF
TRBV5-5 | CASSPLWNTEAFF
TRBV15 | CATSRDGLTGTDSPLHF